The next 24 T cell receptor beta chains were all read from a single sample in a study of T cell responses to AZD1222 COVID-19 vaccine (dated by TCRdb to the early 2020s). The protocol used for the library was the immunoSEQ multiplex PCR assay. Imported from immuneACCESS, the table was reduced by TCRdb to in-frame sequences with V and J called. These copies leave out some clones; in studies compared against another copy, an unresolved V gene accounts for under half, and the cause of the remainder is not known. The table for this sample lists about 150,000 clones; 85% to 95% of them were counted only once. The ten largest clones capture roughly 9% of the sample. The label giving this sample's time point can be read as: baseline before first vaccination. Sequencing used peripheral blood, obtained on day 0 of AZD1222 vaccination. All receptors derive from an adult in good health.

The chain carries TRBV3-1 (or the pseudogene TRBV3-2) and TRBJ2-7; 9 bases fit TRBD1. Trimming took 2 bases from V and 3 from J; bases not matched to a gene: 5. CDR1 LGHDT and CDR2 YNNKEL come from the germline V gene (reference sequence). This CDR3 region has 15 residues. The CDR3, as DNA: TGTGCCAGCAGCCAAACCGGGACAGGGATCTACGAGCAGTACTTC. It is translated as CASSQTGTGIYEQYF.

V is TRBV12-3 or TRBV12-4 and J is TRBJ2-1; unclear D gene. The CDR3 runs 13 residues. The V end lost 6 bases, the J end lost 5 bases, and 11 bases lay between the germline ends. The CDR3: CASRSDLNNEQFF. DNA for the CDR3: TGTGCCAGCAGATCGGACCTGAACAATGAGCAGTTCTTC.

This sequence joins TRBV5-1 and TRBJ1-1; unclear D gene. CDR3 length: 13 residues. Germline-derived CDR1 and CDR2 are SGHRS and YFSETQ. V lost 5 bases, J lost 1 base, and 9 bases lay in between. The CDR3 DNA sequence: TGCGCCAGCAGGGGTGCGGAGAACACTGAAGCTTTCTTT. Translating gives CASRGAENTEAFF. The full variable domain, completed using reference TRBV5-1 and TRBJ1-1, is KAGVTQTPRYLIKTRGQQVTLSCSPISGHRSVSWYQQTPGQGLQFLFEYFSETQRNKGNFPGRFSGRQFSNSRSEMNVSTLELGDSALYLCASRGAENTEAFFGQGTRLTVV.

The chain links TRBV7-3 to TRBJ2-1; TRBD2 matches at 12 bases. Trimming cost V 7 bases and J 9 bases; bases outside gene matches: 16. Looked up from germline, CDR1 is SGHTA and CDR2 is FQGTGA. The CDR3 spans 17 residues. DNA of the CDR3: TGTGCCAGCACCCGGACTAGCGGGACCAGGGAGGATAGTGAGCAGTTCTTC. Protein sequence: CASTRTSGTREDSEQFF. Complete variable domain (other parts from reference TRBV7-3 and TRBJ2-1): GAGVSQTPSNKVTEKGKYVELRCDPISGHTALYWYRQSLGQGPEFLIYFQGTGAADDSGLPNDRFFAVRPEGSVSTLKIQRTERGDSAVYLCASTRTSGTREDSEQFFGPGTRLTVL.

Here the CDR3 DNA reads TGCAGTGCTAGTATAACCGGGGAGCTGTTTTTT. As protein: CSASITGELFF. The gene calls are TRBV20-1 and TRBJ2-2; unclear D gene. This CDR3 is 11 amino acids long. V gave up 3 bases and J gave up 5 bases, with 4 bases separating them. From germline, CDR1 is DFQATT and CDR2 SNEGSKA (reference sequence).

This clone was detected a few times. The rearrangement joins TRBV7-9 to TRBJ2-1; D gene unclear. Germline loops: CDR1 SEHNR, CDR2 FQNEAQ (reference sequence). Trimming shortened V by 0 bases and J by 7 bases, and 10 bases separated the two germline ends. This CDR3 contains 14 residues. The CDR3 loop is CASSLAFPRNEQFF. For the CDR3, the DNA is TGTGCCAGCAGCTTAGCCTTTCCTAGAAATGAGCAGTTCTTC.

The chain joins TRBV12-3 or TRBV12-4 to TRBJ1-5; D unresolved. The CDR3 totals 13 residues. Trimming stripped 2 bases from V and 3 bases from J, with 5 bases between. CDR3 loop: CASSLLPNQPQHF. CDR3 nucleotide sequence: TGTGCCAGCAGTTTATTGCCCAATCAGCCCCAGCATTTT.

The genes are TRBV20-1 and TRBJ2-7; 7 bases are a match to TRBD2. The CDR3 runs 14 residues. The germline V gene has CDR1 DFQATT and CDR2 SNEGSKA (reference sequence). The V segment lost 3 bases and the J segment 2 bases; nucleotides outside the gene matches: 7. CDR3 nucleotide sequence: TGCAGTGCTAGTAGTGGACTAGAGACCTACGAGCAGTACTTC. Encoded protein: CSASSGLETYEQYF.

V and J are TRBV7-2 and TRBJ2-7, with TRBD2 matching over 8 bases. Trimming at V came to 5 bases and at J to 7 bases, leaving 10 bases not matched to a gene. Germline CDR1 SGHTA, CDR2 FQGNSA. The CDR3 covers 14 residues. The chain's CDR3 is CASSLQRGRGEQYF. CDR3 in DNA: TGTGCCAGCAGCCTCCAGCGGGGGCGGGGAGAGCAGTACTTC. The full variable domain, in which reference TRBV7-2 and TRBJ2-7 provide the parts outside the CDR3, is GAGVSQSPSNKVTEKGKDVELRCDPISGHTALYWYRQSLGQGLEFLIYFQGNSAPDKSGLPSDRFSAERTGGSVSTLTIQRTQQEDSAVYLCASSLQRGRGEQYFGPGTRLTVT.

CDR3 coding DNA: TGCGCCAGCAGGCACCGACTAGCGGGGGTTTTTGGAGAGACCCAGTACTTC. It encodes CASRHRLAGVFGETQYF. V and J are TRBV5-1 and TRBJ2-5, with 12 bases fitting TRBD2. CDR1 and CDR2 (germline): SGHRS, YFSETQ. V lost 5 bases, J lost 4 bases, and 12 bases stayed unmatched. The CDR3 is 17 amino acids.

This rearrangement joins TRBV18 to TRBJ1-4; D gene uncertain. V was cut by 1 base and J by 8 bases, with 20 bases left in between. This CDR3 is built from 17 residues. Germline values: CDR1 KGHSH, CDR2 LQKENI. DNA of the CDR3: TGTGCCAGCTCACCACAACCAGGCGGTACCGATGCGGAAAAACTGTTTTTT. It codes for CASSPQPGGTDAEKLFF.

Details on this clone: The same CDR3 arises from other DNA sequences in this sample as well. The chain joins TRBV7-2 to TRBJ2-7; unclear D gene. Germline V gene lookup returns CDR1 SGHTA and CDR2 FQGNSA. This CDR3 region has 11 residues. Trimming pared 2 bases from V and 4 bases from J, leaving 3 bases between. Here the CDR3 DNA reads TGTGCCAGCAGCTTAAGGTACGAGCAGTACTTC. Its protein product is CASSLRYEQYF. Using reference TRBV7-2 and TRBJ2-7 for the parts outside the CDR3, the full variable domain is GAGVSQSPSNKVTEKGKDVELRCDPISGHTALYWYRQSLGQGLEFLIYFQGNSAPDKSGLPSDRFSAERTGGSVSTLTIQRTQQEDSAVYLCASSLRYEQYFGPGTRLTVT.

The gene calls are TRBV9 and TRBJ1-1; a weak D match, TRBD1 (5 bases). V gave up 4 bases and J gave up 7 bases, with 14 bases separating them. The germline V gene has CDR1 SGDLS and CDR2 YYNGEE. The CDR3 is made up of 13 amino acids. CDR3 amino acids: CASSRLRGDEAFF. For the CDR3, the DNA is TGTGCCAGCAGCCGACTGAGGGGAGATGAAGCTTTCTTT.

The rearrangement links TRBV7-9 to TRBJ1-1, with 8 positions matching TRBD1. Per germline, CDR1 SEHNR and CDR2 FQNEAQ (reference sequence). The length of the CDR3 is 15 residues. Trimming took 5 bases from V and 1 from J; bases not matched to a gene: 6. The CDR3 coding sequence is TGTGCCAGCAGCGTAACCGGGACAGGGAACACTGAAGCTTTCTTT. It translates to CASSVTGTGNTEAFF.

The CDR3 DNA is TGTGCCAGCAGTGTCTTAGCGGGGGCCCTCAATGAGCAGTTCTTC. Protein: CASSVLAGALNEQFF. J is TRBJ2-1 and V is TRBV6-4, with 9 bases fitting TRBD2. Losses at the gene ends were 4 bases for V and 6 bases for J; bases not matched to a gene: 7. Germline CDR1 and CDR2: MRHNA and SNTAGT. The CDR3 is made up of 15 amino acids.

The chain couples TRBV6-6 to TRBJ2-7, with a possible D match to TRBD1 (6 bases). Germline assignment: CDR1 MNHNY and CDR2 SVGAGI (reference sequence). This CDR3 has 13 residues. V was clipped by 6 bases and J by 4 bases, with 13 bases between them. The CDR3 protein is CASSYDRRYEQYF. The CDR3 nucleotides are TGTGCCAGCAGCTATGACAGGAGGTACGAGCAGTACTTC.

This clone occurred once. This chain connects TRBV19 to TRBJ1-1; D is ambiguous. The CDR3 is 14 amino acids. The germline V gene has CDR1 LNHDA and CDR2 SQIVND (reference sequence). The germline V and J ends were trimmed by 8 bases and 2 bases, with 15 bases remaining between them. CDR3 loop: CASRPPLKNTEAFF. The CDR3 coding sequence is TGTGCCAGTCGTCCCCCACTCAAAAACACTGAAGCTTTCTTT.

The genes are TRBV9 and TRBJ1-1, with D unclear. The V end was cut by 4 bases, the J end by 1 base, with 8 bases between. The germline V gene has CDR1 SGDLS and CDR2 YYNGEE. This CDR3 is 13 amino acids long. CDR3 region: CASSHGGNTEAFF. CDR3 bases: TGTGCCAGCAGCCACGGAGGGAACACTGAAGCTTTCTTT.

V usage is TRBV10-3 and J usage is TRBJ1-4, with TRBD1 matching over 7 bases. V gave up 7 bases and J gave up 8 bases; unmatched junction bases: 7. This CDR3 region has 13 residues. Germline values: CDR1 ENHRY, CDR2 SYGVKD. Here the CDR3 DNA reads TGTGCCATCAAAGACAGGGTTGGAGAAAAACTGTTTTTT. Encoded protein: CAIKDRVGEKLFF.

The CDR3 protein is CASSTDHSPLHF. The CDR3 bases are TGTGCCAGCAGTACGGACCATTCACCCCTCCACTTT. The gene calls are TRBV6-5 and TRBJ1-6; D gene unclear. The CDR3 has 12 amino acids. CDR1 and CDR2 (germline): MNHEY, SVGAGI. Trimming removed 5 bases from V and 8 bases from J, with 7 bases in between.

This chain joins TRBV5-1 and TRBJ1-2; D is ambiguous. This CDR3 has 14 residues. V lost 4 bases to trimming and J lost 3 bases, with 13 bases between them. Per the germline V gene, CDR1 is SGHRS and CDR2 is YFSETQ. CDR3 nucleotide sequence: TGCGCCAGCAGCGAGCTCGACCTGGACTATGGCTACACCTTC. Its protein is CASSELDLDYGYTF.

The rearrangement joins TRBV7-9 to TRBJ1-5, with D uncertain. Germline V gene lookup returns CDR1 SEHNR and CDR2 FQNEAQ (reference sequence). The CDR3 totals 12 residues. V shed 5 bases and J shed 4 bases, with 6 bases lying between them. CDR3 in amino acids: CASSPPNQPQHF. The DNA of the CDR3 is TGTGCCAGCAGCCCCCCTAATCAGCCCCAGCATTTT.

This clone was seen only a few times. CDR3 DNA: TGTGCCAGCAGTGAGGGCAGGGCGACAACTAATGAAAAACTGTTTTTT. Encoded protein: CASSEGRATTNEKLFF. The chain combines TRBV6-4 with TRBJ1-4; the D gene is possibly TRBD1 (5 bases). There are 16 residues in the CDR3. Trimming took 3 bases from V and 0 from J, leaving 11 bases between them. The germline V gene has CDR1 MRHNA and CDR2 SNTAGT.

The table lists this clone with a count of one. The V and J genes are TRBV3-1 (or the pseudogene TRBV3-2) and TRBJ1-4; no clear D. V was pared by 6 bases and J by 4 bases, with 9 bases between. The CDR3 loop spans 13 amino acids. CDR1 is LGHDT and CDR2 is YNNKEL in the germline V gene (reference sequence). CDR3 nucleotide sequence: TGTGCCAGCAGTGAAAGATTTAATGAAAAACTGTTTTTT. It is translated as CASSERFNEKLFF.